A single sample gave rise to the 16 T cell receptor beta chains below, sequenced in a study of spatial heterogeneity in lung cancer. Study-level points and caveats: Higher tumor mutation counts went along with higher counts of expanded intratumoral alpha and beta TCRs.

Via MiXCR, TCRdb re-called the 5' RACE reads, giving one row per CDR3 protein. Of 15,000 to 20,000 distinct CDR3 sequences listed, roughly 6% were seen once; the top ten hold around 7%. The time point here: sample taken at primary tumor resection. No antigen is known for these receptors. This sample comprised lung tumor tissue, obtained at surgery. The receptors come from a male donor with early-stage non-small cell lung cancer.

This clonotype has ten or more counts. Being off target in a library aimed at alpha chains, this beta chain has a size of little meaning. The V call is TRBV19, the J call TRBJ2-5; 9 nucleotides align to TRBD1. CDR1 is LNHDA, CDR2 SQIVND, per germline (reference sequence). CDR3 length equals 16 residues. The ends lost 3 bases at V and 1 base at J; junction bases unmatched: 6. The CDR3 reads CASSIQGQGIQETQYF. The CDR3 nucleotides read TGTGCCAGTAGTATTCAGGGACAGGGCATCCAAGAGACCCAGTACTTC.

This clonotype has ten or more counts. Being off target in a library aimed at alpha chains, this beta chain has a size of little meaning. The chain joins TRBV7-2 to TRBJ2-2; 9 bases map to TRBD2. The CDR3 runs 15 residues. The junction had 6 bases not matched to a gene; V was cut back by 6 bases and J by 4 bases. Germline V gives CDR1 SGHTA, CDR2 FQGNSA. The CDR3 coding sequence is TGTGCCAGCAGGCGGACTAGCGACTTCACCGGGGAGCTGTTTTTT. Its protein product is CASRRTSDFTGELFF.

This clonotype appeared many times. Because the library targeted alpha chains, this beta chain is an off-target read whose size means little. The chain couples TRBV7-9 to TRBJ2-4; 10 bases match TRBD1. The V and J ends lost 5 bases and 6 bases, in that order; junction bases with no gene match: 7. Germline V gene sequence: CDR1 SEHNR, CDR2 FQNEAQ (reference sequence). The CDR3 contains 15 residues. The CDR3 here is CASSPPGDRGNIQYF. The CDR3 DNA reads TGTGCCAGCAGCCCGCCAGGGGACAGGGGAAACATTCAGTACTTC.

A few counts support this clonotype. With the library built for alpha chains, this beta chain is off target and its frequency is not meaningful. The chain links TRBV7-2 to TRBJ2-5; 7 nucleotides line up with TRBD1. This CDR3 has 14 residues. The J segment lost 4 bases and the V segment lost 4 bases, leaving 6 bases of the junction unmatched. Germline CDR1 is SGHTA and CDR2 is FQGNSA. CDR3 DNA: TGTGCCAGCAGCTCCTGGACAGGAATAGAGACCCAGTACTTC. Its protein is CASSSWTGIETQYF.

To note about this clonotype: Because the library targeted alpha chains, this beta chain is an off-target read whose size means little. In DNA form, the CDR3 reads TGTGCCAGCAGCCAAGATGGGGCGGTCCCCTACGAGCAGTACTTC. This sequence encodes CASSQDGAVPYEQYF. The rearrangement uses TRBV14 and TRBJ2-7; D perhaps matches TRBD1 (5 bases). Germline V lookup: CDR1 SGHDN, CDR2 FVKESK. CDR3 size: 15 residues. V lost 0 bases, J lost 2 bases, and 11 bases lay in between.

To note about this clonotype: This beta chain lies outside the target of a library built for alpha chains; its clone size means little. This chain connects TRBV7-2 to TRBJ1-5; 7 bases are shared with TRBD1. The V gene end was trimmed by 2 bases and the J gene end by 2 bases; junction bases not matched to a gene: 3. This CDR3 region has 15 residues. Germline CDR1 and CDR2: SGHTA and FQGNSA. The CDR3: CASSLKGARNQPQHF. DNA for the CDR3: TGTGCCAGCAGCTTAAAGGGGGCGCGCAATCAGCCCCAGCATTTT.

This clonotype has a handful of counts. In a library made to pick up alpha chains, this beta chain is a stray read with a size that means little. The rearrangement uses TRBV19 and TRBJ2-7; D unclear. The CDR3 sequence is 12 residues long. With 6 bases removed from V and 3 bases from J, the gap between germline ends came to 9 bases. Germline lookup yields CDR1 LNHDA and CDR2 SQIVND (reference sequence). The CDR3 DNA follows: TGTGCCAGTAGCTCAGGTAGCTACGAGCAGTACTTC. Amino acids: CASSSGSYEQYF.

This clonotype was observed a handful of times. With the library built for alpha chains, this beta chain is off target and its frequency is not meaningful. The chain combines TRBV4-1 with TRBJ1-4; D ambiguous. Germline V CDR1 and CDR2: MGHRA, YSYEKL. V lost 0 bases, J lost 5 bases, and 7 bases lay in between. The CDR3 is made up of 14 amino acids. CDR3 nucleotides: TGCGCCAGCAGCCAAGATTGGGCGAATGAAAAACTGTTTTTT. Residues: CASSQDWANEKLFF.

Notes on this clonotype: The library was built for alpha chains, so this beta chain is an off-target read and its size means little. This chain connects TRBV7-7 to TRBJ1-5; TRBD1 agrees at 8 bases. CDR1 is SSHAT and CDR2 is FNYEAQ in the germline V gene (reference sequence). The CDR3 contains 16 residues. J lost 4 bases, V lost 2 bases, and 7 bases had no gene match. CDR3 sequence reads: CASSLQGAGTNQPQHF. CDR3 in DNA: TGTGCCAGCAGCTTACAGGGGGCAGGCACAAATCAGCCCCAGCATTTT.

This clonotype was detected ten times or more. As an off-target read in a library built for alpha chains, this beta chain has a frequency of little significance. This chain uses TRBV29-1 with TRBJ1-1; D ambiguous. Trimming shortened V by 4 bases and J by 7 bases, and 10 bases separated the two germline ends. The germline V gene has CDR1 SQVTM and CDR2 ANQGSEA. The length of the CDR3 is 11 residues. The CDR3, as DNA: TGCAGCGTTGGAGCGGACGGTGAAGCTTTCTTT. Amino acid sequence: CSVGADGEAFF.

There are many counts of this clonotype. Because this beta chain is a stray read in a library intended to capture alpha chains, its abundance should not be given much weight. DNA for the CDR3: TGTGCCAGCAGCTTGGGTGCGGGAGGGCCCGGCACCGGGGAGCTGTTTTTT. Translating it yields CASSLGAGGPGTGELFF. The chain is built from TRBV5-6 and TRBJ2-2; 9 bases match TRBD2. V was clipped by 0 bases and J by 4 bases; unmatched bases: 7. The CDR3 totals 17 residues. CDR1 SGHDT and CDR2 YYEEEE come from the germline V gene.

Points on this clonotype: Within a library made for alpha chains, this beta chain is off target, and its count is uninformative. Here the CDR3 reads CATSDGGQEKQFF. The CDR3 nucleotides are TGTGCCACCAGTGACGGCGGTCAGGAGAAGCAGTTCTTC. The V gene is TRBV24-1, the J gene TRBJ2-1; no reliable D call. Germline V gives CDR1 KGHDR, CDR2 SFDVKD. The ends were cut back, 4 bases at V and 11 bases at J, with 14 bases in the middle. This CDR3 spans 13 amino acids.

This clonotype was observed many times. The library was built for alpha chains, so this beta chain is an off-target read and its size means little. This rearrangement joins TRBV27 to TRBJ2-7; possibly TRBD2 for D (5 bases). The CDR3 is 15 residues long. CDR1 MNHEY and CDR2 SMNVEV come from the germline V gene (reference sequence). V lost 0 bases to trimming and J lost 2 bases, with 11 bases between them. The CDR3 loop reads CASSLSLRGTYEQYF. Here the CDR3 DNA reads TGTGCCAGCAGTTTATCGCTACGGGGAACCTACGAGCAGTACTTC.

This clonotype was detected many times. Since it is a stray read in a library aimed at alpha chains, this beta chain has a size that is not meaningful. V is TRBV21-1 and J is TRBJ2-2; the table's D call of TRBD2 was not tested on the DNA. TRBV21-1 is assigned pseudogene status. CDR3 length equals 15 residues. The CDR3 protein is CASSKRLAGTGELFF. The CDR3 DNA sequence: TGTGCCAGCAGCAAGAGACTAGCGGGGACCGGGGAGCTGTTTTTT.

This clonotype is medium-sized (0.01 to 0.1%) in the sample. Being off target in a library aimed at alpha chains, this beta chain has a size of little meaning. The J gene is TRBJ2-1, the V gene TRBV5-4, with TRBD2 matching 8 bases. The CDR3 is 15 residues long. V trimming: 1 base; J trimming: 8 bases; junction bases outside the gene matches: 8. In germline, CDR1 is SGHNT, CDR2 YYREEE (reference sequence). CDR3 in DNA: TGTGCCAGCAGCTTGAAGTCTAGCGGGTGGGATGAGCAGTTCTTC. Encoded protein: CASSLKSSGWDEQFF.

This clonotype showed up many times. For a library built for alpha chains, this beta chain is a stray read; little rests on its size. This chain joins TRBV7-2 and TRBJ2-3, with D tentatively TRBD2 (7 bases). The CDR3 is 16 residues long. Germline-derived CDR1 and CDR2 are SGHTA and FQGNSA. The V gene lost 5 bases and the J gene lost 0 bases, with 15 bases spanning the gap. For the CDR3, the DNA is TGTGCCAGCAGCCCAGCGGGGACACGCAGCACAGATACGCAGTATTTT. Amino acids: CASSPAGTRSTDTQYF.